These T cell receptor beta chains were read from a single sample in a study of cytomegalovirus exposure and HLA in healthy donors. Sequencing was performed with immunoSEQ multiplex PCR; in TCRdb, only in-frame clones are kept and a portion is missing. The table lists roughly 160,000 clones, roughly 79% of them singletons. Sequenced input: PBMCs. All receptors derive from a woman aged 45 to 65 in good health and CMV-seropositive. CDR3s include the opening cysteine and the closing phenylalanine or tryptophan. Each record gives: CDR3 length, clone size, J gene, D gene, V gene, CDR3 DNA, CDR3 protein. A D gene is named only where the DNA matches it firmly. For some rows the clone size is stated as once, few or many, or as a class when expanded; others skip it.

14,.,TRBJ1-1,.,TRBV28,TGTGCCAGCACCCTAAATCGGGTGAACACTGAAGCTTTCTTT,CASTLNRVNTEAFF
16,.,TRBJ1-6,.,TRBV30,TGTGCCTGGACCCTAGGAGGGGCGCCCCCGGATTCACCCCTCCACTTT,CAWTLGGAPPDSPLHF
12,.,TRBJ1-5,.,TRBV2,TGTGCCAGCAGTGGGCCGGGTCAGCCCCAGCATTTT,CASSGPGQPQHF
14,.,TRBJ2-7,.,TRBV28,TGTGCCAGCGGGGCGGACAGAGGCTCCTACGAGCAGTACTTC,CASGADRGSYEQYF
15,few,TRBJ2-1,TRBD2,TRBV19,TGTGCCAGTAGTAAAGGGGCTAGCGGTTACAATGAGCAGTTCTTC,CASSKGASGYNEQFF
15,.,TRBJ1-1,TRBD1,TRBV7-9,TGTGCCAGCAGCTCTCGGACAGGGTGGAACACTGAAGCTTTCTTT,CASSSRTGWNTEAFF
15,.,TRBJ1-1,.,TRBV5-1,TGCGCCAGCAGCTTGGAAGGGGGAACGTACACTGAAGCTTTCTTT,CASSLEGGTYTEAFF
15,.,TRBJ2-4,TRBD1,TRBV29-1,TGCAGCGTGGAAAAGGGGACAGGGAGACAGTACATTCAGTACTTC,CSVEKGTGRQYIQYF
14,once,TRBJ2-5,.,TRBV15,TGTGCCACCAGTAGAGGAGCTGTTGGAGAGACCCAGTACTTC,CATSRGAVGETQYF
16,few,TRBJ2-6,.,TRBV4-3,TGCGCCAGCAGCCAGGAACAGGGGACTGGGGCCAACGGCCTGACTTTC,CASSQEQGTGANGLTF
17,.,TRBJ2-6,.,TRBV27,TGTGCCAGCAGTTTAAGTGGGCTCCTAGGTGGGGCCAACGGCCTGACTTTC,CASSLSGLLGGANGLTF
11,.,TRBJ1-1,.,TRBV7-9,TGTGCCAGCAGCTACTCCACTGAAGCTTTCTTT,CASSYSTEAFF
12,once,TRBJ2-7,.,TRBV30,TGTGCCTGGAGTGTAGGACTTTACGAGCAGTACTTC,CAWSVGLYEQYF
12,.,TRBJ2-4,TRBD1,TRBV19,TGTGCCAGTAGTCTATCACAGGGGGAGCGCTACTTC,CASSLSQGERYF